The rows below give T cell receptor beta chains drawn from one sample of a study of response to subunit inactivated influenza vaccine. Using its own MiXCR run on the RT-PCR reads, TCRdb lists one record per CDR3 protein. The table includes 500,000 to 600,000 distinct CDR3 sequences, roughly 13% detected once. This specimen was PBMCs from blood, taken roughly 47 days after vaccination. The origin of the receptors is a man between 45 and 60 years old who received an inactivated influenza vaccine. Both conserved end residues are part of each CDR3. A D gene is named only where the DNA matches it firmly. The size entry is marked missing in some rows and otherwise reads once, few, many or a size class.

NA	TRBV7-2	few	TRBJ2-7	TGTGCCAGCAGCTCCTGGAAAACAGGGAGGAAGCAGTACTTC	CASSSWKTGRKQYF
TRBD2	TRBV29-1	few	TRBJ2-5	TGCAGCGTACCTAGCGGGGGGGGTGGGACCCAGTACTTC	CSVPSGGGGTQYF
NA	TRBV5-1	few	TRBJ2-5	TGCGCCAGCAGCTTGGCTCCTGGGAACTTACAAGAGACCCAGTACTTC	CASSLAPGNLQETQYF
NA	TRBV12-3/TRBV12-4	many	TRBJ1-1	TGTGCCAGCAGTTTAACCCGTTTAGAAGCTTTCTTT	CASSLTRLEAFF
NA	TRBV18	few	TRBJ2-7	TGTGCCAGCTCACCGGCTAGCTCCTACGAGCAGTACTTC	CASSPASSYEQYF
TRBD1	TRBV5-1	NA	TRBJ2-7	TGCGCCAGCAGCTTGGAGTACGGGACAGACGAGCAGTACTTC	CASSLEYGTDEQYF
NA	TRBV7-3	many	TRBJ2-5	TGTGCCAGCAGTAAAAGCGGCCAAGAGACCCAGTACTTC	CASSKSGQETQYF
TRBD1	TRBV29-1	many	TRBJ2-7	TGCAGCGTCGGGACAGGGGGTATGATATACGAGCAGTACTTC	CSVGTGGMIYEQYF
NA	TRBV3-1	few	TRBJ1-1	TGTGCCAGCAGCCAAGGAATCGCAAACACTGAAGCTTTCTTT	CASSQGIANTEAFF
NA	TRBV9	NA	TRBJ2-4	TGTGCCAGCAGCCAAGGGGGGGGAGCCAAAAACATTCAGTACTTC	CASSQGGGAKNIQYF